This T cell receptor beta chain emerged from a study of shared clonotypes between healthy human individuals. The data were produced by immunoSEQ multiplex PCR, yet TCRdb's version contains in-frame clones alone and is incomplete. The sample has about 600,000 clones, 95% to 98% seen once; the top ten hold approximately 0.3%. V shed 3 bases and J 9 bases; nucleotides not matched to a gene: 4. Per germline, CDR1 KGHSH and CDR2 LQKENI. The CDR3 is 14 amino acids. CD45RO-negative CD8 cells positively selected for CCR7 made up the naive population, which excluded terminally differentiated effector memory CD45RA+ cells.

The specimen sequenced was naive CD8+ T cells sorted from blood. The J gene is TRBJ2-1, the V gene TRBV18; 11 nucleotides align to TRBD1. This receptor was taken from a man aged 30 to 45 in good health. The CDR3 DNA follows: TGTGCCAGCTCACCCGGGACAGGGGGTACTGAGCAGTTCTTC. Protein product: CASSPGTGGTEQFF. Combining the CDR3 with reference TRBV18 and TRBJ2-1 gives the whole variable domain NAGVMQNPRHLVRRRGQEARLRCSPMKGHSHVYWYRQLPEEGLKFMVYLQKENIIDESGMPKERFSAEFPKEGPSILRIQQVVRGDSAAYFCASSPGTGGTEQFFGPGTRLTVL.